Presented here are 2 T cell receptor beta chains from one specimen sequenced in a study of Tregs in tolerant kidney transplant recipients. Here immunoSEQ multiplex PCR was the method, and the copy in TCRdb shows in-frame clones only, minus some. Here the sample table reports 14,000 or so clones. Recipients received nonmyeloablative bone marrow transplants from related graft donors, with transient mixed chimerism. The sequencing used CD8+ T cells from blood (PBMCs), collected 6 months after the transplant. These receptors came from a human patient who received a combined kidney and bone marrow transplant. Some T cells may originate from the graft donor.

Concerning this clone: The read halts 3 residues ahead of the CDR3 end, with the missing end drawn from the germline J gene. V and J are TRBV19 and TRBJ2-3; D not resolved. Germline V gene sequence: CDR1 LNHDA, CDR2 SQIVND (reference sequence). This CDR3 contains 13 residues. This CDR3 reads CATKRRDLDTQYF. The part of the CDR3 DNA that was read is TGTGCAACTAAGAGGAGAGATTTAGATACG.

The CDR3 protein is CASARAYEQYF. Partial CDR3 DNA: TGCGCCAGCGCGAGGGCCTACGAG. This chain uses TRBV10-2 with TRBJ2-7; the D gene is possibly TRBD2 (5 bases). The sequenced fragment ends 3 residues before the CDR3 boundary, so the rest is inferred from the germline J gene. CDR1 is WSHSY and CDR2 is SAAADI in the germline V gene. This CDR3 contains 11 residues. The germline V and J ends were trimmed by 8 bases and 2 bases, with 7 bases remaining between them.